A single TCR beta chain is shown here with its context. The antigen is unknown. Germline loops: CDR1 MNHNS, CDR2 SASEGT. The V and J ends lost 2 bases and 8 bases, in that order; junction bases with no gene match: 8. The CDR3 sequence is 15 residues long. The data originate from a study of memory CD4+ T cells and cytomegalovirus serostatus. Study-wide results and limits: A US-trained random forest predicted CMV serostatus with median AUC about 0.92. Of 150 to 200 reported CMV TCRbeta sequences, some 67 were found in memory CD4+ repertoires.

Profiling relied on immunoSEQ multiplex PCR, and the TCRdb table lists in-frame clones only, not all of them. The table shows about 100,000 clones, with about four fifths occurring only once. Single viable CD3+CD4+CD8-CD45RO+ cells were sorted as the memory CD4+ T cells. The specimen sequenced was memory CD4+ T cells from blood. The gene calls are TRBV6-1 and TRBJ2-3; 9 positions match TRBD1. This receptor was taken from an adult in good health and CMV-seropositive. The CDR3 sequence: CASSENTGGAGTQYF. The CDR3 region has the DNA TGTGCCAGCAGTGAAAATACAGGGGGCGCAGGTACGCAGTATTTT.